The T cell receptor beta chain under discussion was sequenced for a study of CD8 T cells in Susac syndrome. Points from the study as a whole: The study conceded that relatively few individuals underwent its TCR sequencing and HLA analysis.

Germline V lookup: CDR1 SGHVS, CDR2 FQNEAQ. Between the trimmed V and J ends, which lost 11 bases and 2 bases, there was a span of 10 bases. The CDR3 has 13 amino acids. In regard to this clonotype: The antigen is unknown.

High-throughput TCR beta sequencing covered peripheral CD8+ and CD4+ T cells. Negative isolation yielded the CD8+ and CD4+ T cells, while FACS enriched the TEMRA cells. Random hexamers were used to reverse transcribe about 0.5 to 1 ug of RNA. Amplification of TCR beta CDR3 spanned 54 Vbeta and 13 Jbeta via immunoSEQ multiplex PCR. TCRdb itself ran the immunoSEQ multiplex PCR reads through MiXCR, one entry per CDR3 protein. Counted here are 130,000 or so distinct CDR3 sequences, approximately 90% occurring once; the ten biggest clones make up approximately 0.24%. Specimen: CD8+ T cells from PBMCs. J is TRBJ2-6 and V is TRBV7-8, with D maybe TRBD2 (5 bases). The sequence was collected from a human donor with multiple sclerosis. CDR3 sequence: CAGGVPGANVLTF. The CDR3 region has the DNA TGTGCCGGAGGAGTCCCTGGGGCCAACGTCCTGACTTTC.